This entry lists 3 T cell receptor beta chains sequenced from one sample in a study of T cells in Graves' hyperthyroidism and ophthalmopathy. Amplified TCR beta CDR3 regions came from RNA transcripts. First-round RT-PCR targeting the TCR CDR3 was performed with the HTBI primer set. From the multiplex PCR reads, TCRdb called clonotypes with MiXCR, one entry per CDR3 protein. This table holds approximately 630,000 distinct CDR3 sequences, around 16% found once. Sequencing used blood. Receptor source: a woman in her thirties with Graves' hyperthyroidism.

This chain uses TRBV6-1 with TRBJ2-7; 9 positions match TRBD2. CDR3 length equals 16 residues. V dropped 4 bases and J dropped 2; count of bases not matched to a gene: 9. CDR1 MNHNS and CDR2 SASEGT come from the germline V gene. CDR3 in amino acids: CASSGLGLATTYEQYF. CDR3 in DNA: TGTGCCAGCAGTGGCCTCGGACTAGCGACAACCTACGAGCAGTACTTC.

The chain uses TRBV15 and TRBJ1-2; 9 bases map to TRBD1. This CDR3 comprises 16 residues. V lost 0 bases, J lost 6 bases, and 8 bases stayed unmatched. The germline V gene encodes CDR1 LNHNV and CDR2 YYDKDF (reference sequence). Here the CDR3 reads CATSRDGDRARNGYTF. The CDR3 coding sequence is TGTGCCACCAGCAGAGATGGGGACAGGGCTCGGAATGGCTACACCTTC. The full variable domain, its missing parts supplied by reference TRBV15 and TRBJ1-2, is DAMVIQNPRYQVTQFGKPVTLSCSQTLNHNVMYWYQQKSSQAPKLLFHYYDKDFNNEADTPDNFQSRRPNTSFCFLDIRSPGLGDTAMYLCATSRDGDRARNGYTFGSGTRLTVV.

This clonotype was observed a handful of times. V gene TRBV7-3 combines with J gene TRBJ2-1, with 9 bases fitting TRBD1. After removal of 5 bases from V and 2 bases from J, the junction contained 10 bases not matched to a gene. The V gene's germline CDR1 is SGHTA and CDR2 FQGTGA. The CDR3 is 17 residues long. The CDR3 loop reads CASSDDYRDRAYNEQFF. CDR3 DNA: TGTGCCAGCAGCGACGACTACCGGGACAGGGCCTACAATGAGCAGTTCTTC.